Listed here are 12 T cell receptor beta chains from one sample, sequenced in a study of memory CD4+ T cells and cytomegalovirus serostatus. Assay used: immunoSEQ multiplex PCR; TCRdb lists only in-frame clones, some missing. This sample carries approximately 40,000 clones, around 72% of them seen once, and the ten largest clones take around 0.6%. Single viable CD3+CD4+CD8-CD45RO+ cells were sorted as the memory CD4+ T cells. The specimen was memory CD4+ T cells from blood. The receptors derive from an adult in good health and CMV-seronegative.

The gene calls are TRBV27 and TRBJ1-1; a possible D gene is TRBD1 (6 bases). V was cut by 3 bases and J by 1 base, with 12 bases left in between. The CDR3 is made up of 15 amino acids. Germline V gene lookup returns CDR1 MNHEY and CDR2 SMNVEV (reference sequence). The CDR3 bases are TGTGCCAGCAGTTTCGGGACAAGTACGAACACTGAAGCTTTCTTT. Translating gives CASSFGTSTNTEAFF.

Only a few counts were recorded for this clone. The chain uses TRBV12-1 and TRBJ2-7; whether TRBD1, the table's D call, matches the DNA was not checked. TRBV12-1 is tagged as a pseudogene. This CDR3 spans 14 amino acids. This CDR3 is CASSPRQGSDEQYF. DNA of the CDR3: TGTGCCAGCAGCCCCAGACAGGGTTCGGACGAGCAGTACTTC.

The CDR3 spells CASSSPEQGDTEAFF. Written as DNA, the CDR3 is TGCGCCAGCAGCTCACCTGAACAGGGAGACACTGAAGCTTTCTTT. The V call is TRBV5-1, the J call TRBJ1-1; D perhaps matches TRBD1 (6 bases). Per the germline V gene, CDR1 is SGHRS and CDR2 is YFSETQ. Trimming pared 3 bases from V and 3 bases from J, leaving 15 bases between. This CDR3 has 15 amino acids.

V usage is TRBV9 and J usage is TRBJ1-2; D not certain. Between the trimmed V and J ends, which lost 4 bases and 6 bases, there was a span of 19 bases. Germline loops: CDR1 SGDLS, CDR2 YYNGEE. The CDR3 covers 15 residues. CDR3 sequence (DNA): TGTGCCAGCAGCCCACTGGGGTCCCCCCTCGATGGCTACACCTTC. Encoded protein: CASSPLGSPLDGYTF.

The CDR3 DNA follows: TGTGCCAGCAGCTTGGAATCTGACAGGGTAGGGCGTTCACCCCTCCACTTT. It yields the protein CASSLESDRVGRSPLHF. V is TRBV5-4 and J is TRBJ1-6, with 7 bases aligning to TRBD1. Germline CDR1 and CDR2: SGHNT and YYREEE (reference sequence). V gave up 0 bases and J gave up 9 bases; unmatched junction bases: 12. The CDR3 is made up of 17 amino acids.

The gene calls are TRBV7-6 and TRBJ1-6; D call uncertain. The CDR3 loop spans 14 amino acids. Germline lookup yields CDR1 SGHVS and CDR2 FNYEAQ. The V and J ends lost 1 base and 8 bases respectively, with 9 bases between them. DNA of the CDR3: TGTGCCAGCAGCTTAGTGCGGGGTCATTCACCCCTCCACTTT. Translating it yields CASSLVRGHSPLHF.

V is TRBV15 and J is TRBJ2-7; D is tentatively TRBD1 or TRBD2 (7 bases each). CDR3 size: 16 residues. V lost 1 base, J lost 0 bases, and 13 bases lay in between. Germline CDR1 is LNHNV and CDR2 is YYDKDF (reference sequence). The CDR3 sequence is CATSRAGGGSSYEQYF. CDR3 DNA: TGTGCCACCAGCAGAGCAGGGGGGGGAAGCTCCTACGAGCAGTACTTC.

The chain recombines TRBV2 with TRBJ1-5; no clear D. Germline V gene sequence: CDR1 SNHLY, CDR2 FYNNEI. The CDR3 spans 14 residues. The V end lost 6 bases, the J end lost 2 bases, and 11 bases lay between the germline ends. The chain's CDR3 is CASRGQVGNQPQHF. In DNA, the CDR3 is TGTGCCAGCAGGGGTCAAGTTGGCAATCAGCCCCAGCATTTT. Filled out from reference TRBV2 and TRBJ1-5, the complete variable domain reads EPEVTQTPSHQVTQMGQEVILRCVPISNHLYFYWYRQILGQKVEFLVSFYNNEISEKSEIFDDQFSVERPDGSNFTLKIRSTKLEDSAMYFCASRGQVGNQPQHFGDGTRLSIL.

The chain links TRBV10-3 to TRBJ1-1, with TRBD1 matching over 10 bases. Germline CDR1 is ENHRY and CDR2 is SYGVKD. The CDR3 spans 15 residues. The ends lost 6 bases at V and 1 base at J; junction bases unmatched: 5. The CDR3 is CAISGGQGGNTEAFF. CDR3 DNA: TGTGCCATCAGCGGTGGACAGGGGGGGAACACTGAAGCTTTCTTT.

This chain connects TRBV4-2 to TRBJ2-1; 8 positions agree with TRBD2. Per germline, CDR1 LGHNA and CDR2 YNFKEQ. V lost 1 base, J lost 0 bases, and 8 bases stayed unmatched. CDR3 length: 18 amino acids. The DNA for the CDR3 is TGTGCCAGCAGCCAAGGGTCTAGTAGCGGGGACTCCTACAATGAGCAGTTCTTC. It translates to CASSQGSSSGDSYNEQFF.

The rearrangement joins TRBV15 to TRBJ2-1; D gene ambiguous. The germline V gene has CDR1 LNHNV and CDR2 YYDKDF (reference sequence). V was pared by 2 bases and J by 8 bases, with 7 bases between. The CDR3 totals 12 residues. The CDR3 region has the DNA TGTGCCACCAGCAGAACCCGCGATGAGCAGTTCTTC. Its translation: CATSRTRDEQFF.

The J gene is TRBJ2-6, the V gene TRBV19, with D unresolved. In germline, CDR1 is LNHDA, CDR2 SQIVND (reference sequence). This CDR3 has 17 residues. Trimming took 9 bases from V and 1 from J, leaving 19 bases between them. Here the CDR3 reads CASSPLWAPSGANVLTF. The CDR3 DNA sequence: TGTGCCAGCAGCCCCTTATGGGCACCATCTGGGGCCAACGTCCTGACTTTC.